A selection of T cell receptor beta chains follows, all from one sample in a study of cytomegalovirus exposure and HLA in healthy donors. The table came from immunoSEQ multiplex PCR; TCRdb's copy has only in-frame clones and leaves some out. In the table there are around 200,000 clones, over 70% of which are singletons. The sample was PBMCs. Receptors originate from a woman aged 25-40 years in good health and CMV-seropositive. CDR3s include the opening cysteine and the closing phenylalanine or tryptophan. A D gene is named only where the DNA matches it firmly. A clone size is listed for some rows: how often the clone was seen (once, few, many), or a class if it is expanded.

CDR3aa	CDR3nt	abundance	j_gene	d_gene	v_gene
CASSTSQGNYGYTF	TGTGCCAGCAGTACGTCACAGGGGAACTATGGCTACACCTTC	NA	TRBJ1-2	TRBD1	TRBV6-5
CASSLAGELFF	TGTGCCAGCAGCTTAGCGGGGGAGCTGTTTTTT	NA	TRBJ2-2	NA	TRBV11-2
CASSSGTGGYEQYF	TGCGCCAGCAGCTCCGGGACAGGGGGCTACGAGCAGTACTTC	NA	TRBJ2-7	TRBD1	TRBV5-1
CASSLGTSGYNEQFF	TGTGCCAGCAGCTTAGGGACTAGCGGTTACAATGAGCAGTTCTTC	NA	TRBJ2-1	TRBD2	TRBV7-2
CASSPKTRLVDGDEQFF	TGTGCCAGCAGCCCAAAGACCCGACTAGTGGATGGGGATGAGCAGTTCTTC	NA	TRBJ2-1	NA	TRBV13
CASSIGSGGPYEQYF	TGTGCCAGTAGTATAGGGAGCGGTGGTCCCTACGAGCAGTACTTC	once	TRBJ2-7	NA	TRBV19
CASSRDRMNTGELFF	TGTGCCAGCAGCAGGGACAGGATGAACACCGGGGAGCTGTTTTTT	NA	TRBJ2-2	TRBD1	TRBV5-4
CASSPWDRVSYEQYF	TGTGCCAGCAGCCCGTGGGACAGGGTTTCCTACGAGCAGTACTTC	NA	TRBJ2-7	TRBD1	TRBV5-5
CASSLTGGTYEQYF	TGTGCCAGCAGTCTGACAGGGGGCACCTACGAGCAGTACTTC	NA	TRBJ2-7	TRBD1	TRBV27
CASIIGGREAFF	TGTGCCAGCATTATCGGGGGGAGGGAAGCTTTCTTT	NA	TRBJ1-1	NA	TRBV27
CASSYSAGNTEAFF	TGTGCCAGCAGTTACTCGGCAGGGAACACTGAAGCTTTCTTT	NA	TRBJ1-1	NA	TRBV6-6
CASSRDRAPSGANVLTF	TGTGCCAGCAGCCGGGACAGGGCCCCCTCTGGGGCCAACGTCCTGACTTTC	once	TRBJ2-6	TRBD1	TRBV28
CASSRSGVSYNEQFF	TGTGCCAGCAGTAGGTCGGGAGTATCCTACAATGAGCAGTTCTTC	NA	TRBJ2-1	NA	TRBV27
CASSSHRDVEAFF	TGTGCCAGCAGTAGCCACAGGGATGTTGAAGCTTTCTTT	NA	TRBJ1-1	NA	TRBV27
CASSLAGADEQFF	TGCGCCAGCAGCCTAGCGGGAGCGGATGAGCAGTTCTTC	few	TRBJ2-1	TRBD2	TRBV5-1
CASSLGLAAYNEQFF	TGTGCCAGCAGCCTGGGACTAGCGGCGTACAATGAGCAGTTCTTC	NA	TRBJ2-1	TRBD2	TRBV7-6
CASRPSGTGGWEQFF	TGTGCCAGCAGACCATCCGGGACAGGGGGGTGGGAGCAGTTCTTC	few	TRBJ2-1	TRBD1	TRBV6-1
CASSLAGVADTQYF	TGTGCCAGCAGCTTAGCGGGAGTGGCAGATACGCAGTATTTT	NA	TRBJ2-3	NA	TRBV7-9
CASCDLAGKPYEQYF	TGCGCCAGCTGCGACTTAGCGGGCAAACCCTACGAGCAGTACTTC	NA	TRBJ2-7	TRBD2	TRBV5-1
CASSSHGTSAQETQYF	TGTGCCAGCAGCTCACACGGGACTAGCGCTCAAGAGACCCAGTACTTC	NA	TRBJ2-5	TRBD2	TRBV7-9
CASSPSSGVYEQYF	TGTGCCAGCAGCCCCTCGTCAGGCGTTTACGAGCAGTACTTC	NA	TRBJ2-7	NA	TRBV9
CASSQDQEGGYGYTF	TGTGCCAGCAGCCAAGATCAGGAGGGTGGCTATGGCTACACCTTC	few	TRBJ1-2	NA	TRBV4-2
CASSPGTSGRYEQYF	TGTGCCAGCAGTCCGGGGACTAGCGGGAGGTATGAGCAGTACTTC	NA	TRBJ2-7	TRBD2	TRBV28
CASSSYRAQPQHF	TGTGCCAGCAGCTCCTACAGGGCTCAGCCCCAGCATTTT	NA	TRBJ1-5	NA	TRBV7-2
CASSSLDTQYF	TGTGCCAGCAGTTCCTTAGATACGCAGTATTTT	NA	TRBJ2-3	NA	TRBV6-6
CASSGAEQYF	TGTGCCAGCTCGGGTGCCGAGCAGTACTTC	few	TRBJ2-7	NA	TRBV2
CASSPTSGRSSYNEQFF	TGTGCCAGTAGCCCGACTAGCGGCAGAAGCTCCTACAATGAGCAGTTCTTC	NA	TRBJ2-1	TRBD2	TRBV19
CASALAGPENGLNEQFF	TGCGCCAGCGCGCTAGCGGGTCCTGAAAACGGGTTAAATGAGCAGTTCTTC	NA	TRBJ2-1	TRBD2	TRBV5-1
CASSYRPSGTDTQYF	TGTGCCAGCAGTTACCGTCCCTCAGGGACAGATACGCAGTATTTT	NA	TRBJ2-3	NA	TRBV6-5
CASSLALGSGGYTQYF	TGCGCCAGCAGCTTGGCCCTGGGCTCGGGGGGCTATACGCAGTATTTT	NA	TRBJ2-3	NA	TRBV5-1
CASSLAGPANEKLFF	TGTGCCAGCAGTTTAGCGGGGCCAGCTAATGAAAAACTGTTTTTT	few	TRBJ1-4	NA	TRBV28
CASSLTGLSYGYTF	TGTGCCAGCAGTTTAACAGGGCTCTCCTATGGCTACACCTTC	few	TRBJ1-2	NA	TRBV28
CASSFSETGVVNEQFF	TGTGCCAGCAGTTTTTCCGAGACAGGGGTCGTCAATGAGCAGTTCTTC	NA	TRBJ2-1	TRBD1	TRBV27
CASSLGQFYEQYF	TGCGCCAGCAGCCTGGGACAGTTTTACGAGCAGTACTTC	once	TRBJ2-7	TRBD1	TRBV5-1
CASSTQGAGTEAFF	TGCGCCAGCAGCACACAGGGGGCCGGCACTGAAGCTTTCTTT	NA	TRBJ1-1	TRBD1	TRBV5-1
CASSSGPQGAQETQYF	TGTGCCAGCAGTTCCGGTCCCCAGGGGGCTCAAGAGACCCAGTACTTC	NA	TRBJ2-5	TRBD1	TRBV6-5
CASSVAGQVLNTGELFF	TGTGCCAGCAGCGTAGCAGGGCAAGTCCTTAACACCGGGGAGCTGTTTTTT	NA	TRBJ2-2	NA	TRBV9
CASSHDRARTGELFF	TGTGCCAGCAGCCACGACAGGGCGCGCACCGGGGAGCTGTTTTTT	NA	TRBJ2-2	TRBD1	TRBV11-2
CASTLDSSDSYEQYF	TGTGCCAGCACCCTGGACAGTTCCGACTCCTACGAGCAGTACTTC	once	TRBJ2-7	NA	TRBV28
CASVTSGQGVRTEAFF	TGTGCCAGTGTGACGTCGGGACAGGGGGTACGGACTGAAGCTTTCTTT	NA	TRBJ1-1	TRBD1	TRBV19
CASSPWGGEQFF	TGTGCCAGTAGTCCCTGGGGGGGGGAGCAGTTCTTC	NA	TRBJ2-1	TRBD2	TRBV19
CASSQDSAGANQPQHF	TGCGCCAGCAGCCAAGATAGCGCAGGGGCGAATCAGCCCCAGCATTTT	NA	TRBJ1-5	NA	TRBV4-1
CASSRLWDRGNQPQHF	TGTGCCAGCAGTCGACTATGGGACAGGGGCAATCAGCCCCAGCATTTT	NA	TRBJ1-5	TRBD1	TRBV27
CASKTPNTGELFF	TGTGCCAGTAAGACACCGAACACCGGGGAGCTGTTTTTT	NA	TRBJ2-2	NA	TRBV19
CASSSRRYNSPLHF	TGTGCCAGCAGTTCTCGGCGGTATAATTCACCCCTCCACTTT	NA	TRBJ1-6	NA	TRBV27
CASSVGQGSNQPQHF	TGTGCCAGCAGCGTAGGACAAGGAAGCAATCAGCCCCAGCATTTT	NA	TRBJ1-5	NA	TRBV9
CASSYRDFDSYNEQFF	TGTGCCAGCAGTTACAGGGACTTTGACTCCTACAATGAGCAGTTCTTC	once	TRBJ2-1	NA	TRBV6-5
CASSLAATQYF	TGTGCCAGCAGCTTAGCGGCGACGCAGTATTTT	NA	TRBJ2-3	NA	TRBV5-4
CASSPTVLTDEQFF	TGTGCCAGCAGCCCGACAGTCCTGACAGACGAGCAGTTCTTC	NA	TRBJ2-1	NA	TRBV9
CASANPLTDTQYF	TGTGCCAGCGCGAATCCGCTCACAGATACGCAGTATTTT	NA	TRBJ2-3	NA	TRBV10-3
CASSKVNTQVRNYGYTF	TGTGCCAGCAGCAAAGTGAACACGCAGGTACGAAATTATGGCTACACCTTC	NA	TRBJ1-2	NA	TRBV21-1